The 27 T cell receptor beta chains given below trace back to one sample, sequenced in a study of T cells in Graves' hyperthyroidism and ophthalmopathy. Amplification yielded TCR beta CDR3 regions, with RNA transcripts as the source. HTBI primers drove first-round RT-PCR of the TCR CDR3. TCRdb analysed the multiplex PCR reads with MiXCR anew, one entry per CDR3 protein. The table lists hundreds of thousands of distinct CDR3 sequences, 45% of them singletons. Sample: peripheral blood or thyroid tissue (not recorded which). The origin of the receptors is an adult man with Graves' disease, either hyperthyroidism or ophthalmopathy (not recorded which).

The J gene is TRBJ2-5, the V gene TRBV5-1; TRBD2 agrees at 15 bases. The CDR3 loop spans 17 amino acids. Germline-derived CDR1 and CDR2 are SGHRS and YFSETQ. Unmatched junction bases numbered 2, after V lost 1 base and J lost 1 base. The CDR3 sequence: CASSLRGLAGGQETQYF. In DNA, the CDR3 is TGCGCCAGCAGCTTGAGGGGACTAGCGGGAGGCCAAGAGACCCAGTACTTC.

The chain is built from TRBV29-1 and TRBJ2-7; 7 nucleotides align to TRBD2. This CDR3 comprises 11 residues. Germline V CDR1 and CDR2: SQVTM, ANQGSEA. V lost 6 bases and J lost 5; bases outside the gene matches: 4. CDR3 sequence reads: CSVSSGDEQYF. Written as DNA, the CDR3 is TGCAGCGTCTCTAGCGGTGACGAGCAGTACTTC.

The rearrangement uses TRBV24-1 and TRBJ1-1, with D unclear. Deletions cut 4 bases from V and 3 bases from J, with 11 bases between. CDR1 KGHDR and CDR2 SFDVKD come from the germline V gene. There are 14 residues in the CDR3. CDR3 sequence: CATSDRGGDTEAFF. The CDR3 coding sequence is TGTGCCACCAGTGACCGGGGAGGCGACACTGAAGCTTTCTTT.

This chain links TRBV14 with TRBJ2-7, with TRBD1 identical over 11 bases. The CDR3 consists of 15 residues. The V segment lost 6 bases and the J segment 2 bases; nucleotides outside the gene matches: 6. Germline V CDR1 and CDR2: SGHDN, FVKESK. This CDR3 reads CASRRTGGTPYEQYF. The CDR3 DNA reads TGTGCCAGCAGAAGGACAGGGGGCACCCCCTACGAGCAGTACTTC.

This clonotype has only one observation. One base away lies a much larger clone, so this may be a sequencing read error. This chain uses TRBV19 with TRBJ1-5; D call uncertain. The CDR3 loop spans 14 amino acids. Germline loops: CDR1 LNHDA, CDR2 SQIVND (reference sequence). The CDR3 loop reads CAGSIGQAGQPQHF. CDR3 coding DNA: TGTGCCGGTAGTATAGGGCAGGCTGGTCAGCCCCAGCATTTT. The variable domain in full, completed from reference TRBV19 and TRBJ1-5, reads DGGITQSPKYLFRKEGQNVTLSCEQNLNHDAMYWYRQDPGQGLRLIYYSQIVNDFQKGDIAEGYSVSREKKESFPLTVTSAQKNPTAFYLCAGSIGQAGQPQHFGDGTRLSIL.

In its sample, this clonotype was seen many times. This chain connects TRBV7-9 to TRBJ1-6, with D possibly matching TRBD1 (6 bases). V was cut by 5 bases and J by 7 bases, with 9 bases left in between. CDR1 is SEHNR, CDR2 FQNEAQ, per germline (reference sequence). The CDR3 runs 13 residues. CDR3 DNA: TGTGCCAGCAGCCCACAGGGAAATTCACCCCTCCACTTT. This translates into CASSPQGNSPLHF.

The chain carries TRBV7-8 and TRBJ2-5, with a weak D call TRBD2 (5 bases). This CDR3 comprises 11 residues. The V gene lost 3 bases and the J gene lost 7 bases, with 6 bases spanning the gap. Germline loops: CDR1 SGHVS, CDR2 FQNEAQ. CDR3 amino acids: CASSFRGTQYF. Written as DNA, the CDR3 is TGTGCCAGCAGCTTTCGGGGGACCCAGTACTTC.

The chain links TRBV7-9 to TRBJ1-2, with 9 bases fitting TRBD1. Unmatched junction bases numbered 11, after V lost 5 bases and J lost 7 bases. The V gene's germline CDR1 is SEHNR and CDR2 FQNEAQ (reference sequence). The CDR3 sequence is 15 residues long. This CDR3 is CASSQLTGQGFGYTF. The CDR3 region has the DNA TGTGCCAGCAGCCAACTGACGGGACAGGGTTTTGGCTACACCTTC.

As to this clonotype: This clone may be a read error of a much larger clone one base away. As DNA, the CDR3 is TGCAGCGTTGAAAACGGACACAGTCAGCCCCAGCATTTT. Translation: CSVENGHSQPQHF. The rearrangement uses TRBV29-1 and TRBJ1-5; TRBD1 might be the D (5 bases). The CDR3 covers 13 residues. Germline V gene data show CDR1 as SQVTM and CDR2 as ANQGSEA. V was shortened by 2 bases and J by 6 bases, with 11 bases between the two germline ends.

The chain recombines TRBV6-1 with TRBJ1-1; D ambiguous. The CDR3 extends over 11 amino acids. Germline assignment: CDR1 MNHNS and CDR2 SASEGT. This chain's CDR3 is CGIRLNTEAFF. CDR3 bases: TGTGGAATCCGATTGAACACTGAAGCTTTCTTT.

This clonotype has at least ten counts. The CDR3 region is CATRSNTDYGYTF. In DNA form, the CDR3 reads TGTGCCACCCGAAGCAACACCGACTATGGCTACACCTTC. The chain couples TRBV24-1 to TRBJ1-2; D remains ambiguous. CDR1 is KGHDR, CDR2 SFDVKD, per germline. The CDR3 is 13 amino acids. Trimming cost V 9 bases and J 3 bases, with 13 bases left between them.

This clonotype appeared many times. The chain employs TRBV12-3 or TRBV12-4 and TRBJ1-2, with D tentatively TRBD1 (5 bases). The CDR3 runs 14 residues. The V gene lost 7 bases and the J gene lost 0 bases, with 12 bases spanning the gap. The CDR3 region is CASTHTGANYGYTF. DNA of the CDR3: TGTGCCAGCACCCACACGGGGGCTAACTATGGCTACACCTTC.

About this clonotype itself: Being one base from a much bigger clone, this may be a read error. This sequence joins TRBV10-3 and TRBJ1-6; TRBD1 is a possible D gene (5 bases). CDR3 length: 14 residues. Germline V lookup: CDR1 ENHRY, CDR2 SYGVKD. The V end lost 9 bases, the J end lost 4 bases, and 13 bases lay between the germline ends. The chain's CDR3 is CAIGEGKYNSPLHF. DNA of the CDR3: TGTGCCATAGGGGAAGGGAAGTATAATTCACCCCTCCACTTT.

The chain's CDR3 is CASSLERGVGYTEAFF. The DNA of the CDR3 is TGTGCCAGCAGCTTAGAACGGGGCGTTGGGTACACTGAAGCTTTCTTT. This chain joins TRBV7-9 and TRBJ1-1, with D perhaps TRBD1 (5 bases). The V and J ends lost 1 base and 3 bases respectively, with 15 bases between them. Per the germline V gene, CDR1 is SEHNR and CDR2 is FQNEAQ (reference sequence). CDR3 length equals 16 residues.

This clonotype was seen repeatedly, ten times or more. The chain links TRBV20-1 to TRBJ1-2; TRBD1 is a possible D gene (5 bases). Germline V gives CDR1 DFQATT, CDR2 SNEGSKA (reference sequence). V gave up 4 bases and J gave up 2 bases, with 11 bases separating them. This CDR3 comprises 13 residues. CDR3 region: CSATETVNYGYTF. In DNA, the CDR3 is TGCAGTGCTACCGAGACAGTAAACTATGGCTACACCTTC.

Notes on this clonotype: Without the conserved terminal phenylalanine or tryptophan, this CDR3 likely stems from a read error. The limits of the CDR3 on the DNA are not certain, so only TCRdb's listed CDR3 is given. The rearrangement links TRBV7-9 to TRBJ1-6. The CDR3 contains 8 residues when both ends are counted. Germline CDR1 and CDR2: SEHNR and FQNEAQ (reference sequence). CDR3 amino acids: CASSLATK.

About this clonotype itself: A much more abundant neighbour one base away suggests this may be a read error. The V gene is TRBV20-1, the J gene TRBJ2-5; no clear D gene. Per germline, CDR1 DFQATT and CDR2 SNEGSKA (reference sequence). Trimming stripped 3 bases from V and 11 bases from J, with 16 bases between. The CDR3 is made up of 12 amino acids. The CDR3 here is CSASLKAVDQYF. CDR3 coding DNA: TGCAGTGCTAGCCTGAAGGCAGTCGATCAGTACTTC.

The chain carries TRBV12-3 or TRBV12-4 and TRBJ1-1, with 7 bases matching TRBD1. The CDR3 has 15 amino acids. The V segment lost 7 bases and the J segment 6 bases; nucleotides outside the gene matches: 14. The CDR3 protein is CASNNVRGVWAEAFF. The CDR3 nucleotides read TGTGCCAGCAATAATGTCAGGGGGGTCTGGGCTGAAGCTTTCTTT.

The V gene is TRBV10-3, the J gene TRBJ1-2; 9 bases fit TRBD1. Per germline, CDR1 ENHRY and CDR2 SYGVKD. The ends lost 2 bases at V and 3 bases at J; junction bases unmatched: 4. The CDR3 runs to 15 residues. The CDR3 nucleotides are TGTGCCATCAGTGAGGGACAGGGGAAAGACTATGGCTACACCTTC. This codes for CAISEGQGKDYGYTF.

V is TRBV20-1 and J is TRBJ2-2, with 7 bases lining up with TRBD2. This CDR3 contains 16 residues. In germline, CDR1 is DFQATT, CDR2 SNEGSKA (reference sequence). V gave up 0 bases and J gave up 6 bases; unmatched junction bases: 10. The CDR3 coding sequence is TGCAGTGCTAGAGACAATGGGGGGGGGAGGGCCGGGGAGCTGTTTTTT. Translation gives CSARDNGGGRAGELFF.

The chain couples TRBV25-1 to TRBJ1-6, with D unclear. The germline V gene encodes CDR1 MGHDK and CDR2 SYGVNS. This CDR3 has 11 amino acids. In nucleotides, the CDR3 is TGTGACCAACCGAATAATTCACCCCTCCACTTT. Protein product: CDQPNNSPLHF.

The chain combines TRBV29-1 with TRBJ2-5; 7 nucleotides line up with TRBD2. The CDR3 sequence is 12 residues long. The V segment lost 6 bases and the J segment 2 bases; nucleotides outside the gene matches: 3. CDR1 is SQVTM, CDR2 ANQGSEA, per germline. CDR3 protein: CSVWEGQETQYF. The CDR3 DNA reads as TGCAGCGTCTGGGAGGGACAAGAGACCCAGTACTTC.

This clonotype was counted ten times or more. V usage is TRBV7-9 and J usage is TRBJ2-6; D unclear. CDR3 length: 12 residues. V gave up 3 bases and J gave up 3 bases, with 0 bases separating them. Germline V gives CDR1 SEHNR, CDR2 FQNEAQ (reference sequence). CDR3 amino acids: CASSFGANVLTF. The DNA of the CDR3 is TGTGCCAGCAGCTTTGGGGCCAACGTCCTGACTTTC. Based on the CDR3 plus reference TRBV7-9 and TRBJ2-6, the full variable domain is DTGVSQNPRHKITKRGQNVTFRCDPISEHNRLYWYRQTLGQGPEFLTYFQNEAQLEKSRLLSDRFSAERPKGSFSTLEIQRTEQGDSAMYLCASSFGANVLTFGAGSRLTVL.

CDR3 amino acids: CASSILDRERGGYEQYF. The CDR3 DNA is TGTGCCAGCAGCATCTTGGACAGGGAAAGAGGAGGCTACGAGCAGTACTTC. The V gene is TRBV7-9, the J gene TRBJ2-7; 8 positions match TRBD1. This CDR3 spans 17 amino acids. V was pared by 5 bases and J by 3 bases, with 15 bases of the junction left unmatched. The germline CDR1 and CDR2 sequences are SEHNR and FQNEAQ (reference sequence).

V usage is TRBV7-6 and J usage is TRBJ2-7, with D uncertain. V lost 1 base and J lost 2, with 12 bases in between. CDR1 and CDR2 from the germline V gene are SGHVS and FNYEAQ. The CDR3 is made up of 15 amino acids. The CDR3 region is CASSLDPDATYEQYF. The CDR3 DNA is TGTGCCAGCAGCTTAGATCCGGACGCAACCTACGAGCAGTACTTC.

The CDR3 sequence is CASSFSVGVGDEKLFF. The CDR3 nucleotides read TGTGCCAGCAGTTTTAGTGTGGGGGTAGGGGATGAAAAACTGTTTTTT. The chain links TRBV12-3 or TRBV12-4 to TRBJ1-4; a weak D match, TRBD1 (5 bases). V lost 3 bases and J lost 6, with 17 bases in between. The CDR3 runs to 16 residues.

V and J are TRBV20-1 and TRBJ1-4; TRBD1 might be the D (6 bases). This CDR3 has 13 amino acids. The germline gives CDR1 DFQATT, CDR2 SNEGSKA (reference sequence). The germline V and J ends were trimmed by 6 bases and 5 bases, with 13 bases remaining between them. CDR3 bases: TGCAGTGCCAAGGGGGGGCAGAATGAAAAACTGTTTTTT. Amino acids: CSAKGGQNEKLFF.